A single sample is the source of the 19 T cell receptor beta chains below, sequenced in a study of siplizumab effects on memory and regulatory T cells. Only in-frame clones appear in the TCRdb table, and some are missing; sequencing was by immunoSEQ multiplex PCR. The data contain tens of thousands of clones, 93% of them seen just once; the ten biggest clones take up 6.5% to 8%. The sample was CD8+ T cells sorted from blood. These receptors were collected from a human donor in good health.

This clone was recorded once. The chain combines TRBV19 with TRBJ2-1; D not resolved. Germline V gene data show CDR1 as LNHDA and CDR2 as SQIVND (reference sequence). This CDR3 is 15 amino acids long. V was pared by 4 bases and J by 0 bases, with 10 bases between. The CDR3 is CASSKGLSSYNEQFF. In DNA, the CDR3 is TGTGCCAGTAGTAAGGGTTTGAGCTCCTACAATGAGCAGTTCTTC.

This chain connects TRBV5-1 to TRBJ1-6; D might be TRBD1 (5 bases). The CDR3 loop spans 14 amino acids. V was shortened by 0 bases and J by 9 bases, with 10 bases between the two germline ends. CDR1 is SGHRS, CDR2 YFSETQ, per germline. The CDR3 DNA reads TGCGCCAGCAGCTTGGAAGGGGAGACTTCACCCCTCCACTTT. This codes for CASSLEGETSPLHF.

The gene calls are TRBV5-8 and TRBJ2-7; either TRBD1 or TRBD2 may supply D (5 bases each). CDR1 and CDR2 from the germline V gene are SGHTS and YDEGEE. The CDR3 is made up of 17 amino acids. Trimming took 5 bases from V and 3 from J, leaving 24 bases between them. The DNA of the CDR3 is TGTGCCAGCAGACCCCGGGGCGTGGTAGAGAAGGACTACGAGCAGTACTTC. Translated: CASRPRGVVEKDYEQYF. The entire variable domain, with the rest obtained from reference TRBV5-8 and TRBJ2-7, is as follows: EAGVTQSPTHLIKTRGQQATLRCSPISGHTSVYWYQQALGLGLQFLLWYDEGEERNRGNFPPRFSGRQFPNYSSELNVNALELEDSALYLCASRPRGVVEKDYEQYFGPGTRLTVT.

The V gene is TRBV30, the J gene TRBJ2-7, with D maybe TRBD1 (5 bases). Trimming stripped 0 bases from V and 0 bases from J, with 6 bases between. The CDR3 loop spans 13 amino acids. The germline V gene encodes CDR1 GTSNPN and CDR2 SVGIG (reference sequence). CDR3 DNA: TGTGCCTGGAGTGTAGGGGCCTCCTACGAGCAGTACTTC. It specifies CAWSVGASYEQYF. Drawing the rest from reference TRBV30 and TRBJ2-7, the complete variable domain is SQTIHQWPATLVQPVGSPLSLECTVEGTSNPNLYWYRQAAGRGLQLLFYSVGIGQISSEVPQNLSASRPQDRQFILSSKKLLLSDSGFYLCAWSVGASYEQYFGPGTRLTVT.

The genes are TRBV11-2 and TRBJ1-3, with D hard to call. The CDR3 covers 18 residues. V shed 1 base and J shed 0 bases, with 16 bases lying between them. Germline CDR1 reads SGHAT; CDR2 reads FQNNGV. CDR3 sequence reads: CASSLGWVQKLSGNTIYF. Written as DNA, the CDR3 is TGTGCCAGCAGCTTAGGGTGGGTCCAGAAGCTCTCTGGAAACACCATATATTTT.

In its sample, this clone was seen once. The gene calls are TRBV11-2 and TRBJ2-7, with D unresolved. The V gene's germline CDR1 is SGHAT and CDR2 FQNNGV. The CDR3 is made up of 13 amino acids. V was cut by 8 bases and J by 3 bases, with 14 bases left in between. The CDR3 nucleotides are TGTGCCAGCGCGATCACCGAAAGCTACGAGCAGTACTTC. Translating it yields CASAITESYEQYF.

The chain has TRBV4-1 and TRBJ1-4, with D uncertain. CDR1 MGHRA and CDR2 YSYEKL come from the germline V gene. With 2 bases removed from V and 7 bases from J, the gap between germline ends came to 14 bases. The CDR3 runs 15 residues. The CDR3 reads CASSQREISSEKLFF. DNA of the CDR3: TGCGCCAGCAGCCAAAGAGAGATCAGTAGTGAAAAACTGTTTTTT.

The rearrangement joins TRBV15 to TRBJ2-1; D is unresolved. The V gene's germline CDR1 is LNHNV and CDR2 YYDKDF (reference sequence). Trimming took off 5 bases at V and 6 bases at J, with 20 bases between the two ends. The CDR3 contains 16 residues. The CDR3 spells CATSPLPEEHGNEQFF. For the CDR3, the DNA is TGTGCCACCAGCCCCCTTCCTGAAGAACATGGCAATGAGCAGTTCTTC.

This clone has only one observation. This chain uses TRBV7-9 with TRBJ1-1, with D unresolved. The V end was cut by 0 bases, the J end by 7 bases, with 3 bases between. Per germline, CDR1 SEHNR and CDR2 FQNEAQ (reference sequence). This CDR3 is 11 amino acids long. The CDR3 spells CASSLAGEAFF. The CDR3 nucleotides are TGTGCCAGCAGCTTAGCTGGTGAAGCTTTCTTT.

This chain uses TRBV9 with TRBJ2-1; TRBD1 agrees at 7 bases. V was pared by 4 bases and J by 5 bases, with 6 bases of the junction left unmatched. The CDR3 consists of 14 residues. CDR1 is SGDLS and CDR2 is YYNGEE in the germline V gene. The CDR3 sequence is CASSIDTGDNEQFF. CDR3 bases: TGTGCCAGCAGCATTGATACAGGGGACAATGAGCAGTTCTTC.

The rearrangement links TRBV19 to TRBJ2-5; TRBD2 matches at 9 bases. Germline loops: CDR1 LNHDA, CDR2 SQIVND (reference sequence). V lost 6 bases, J lost 4 bases, and 9 bases stayed unmatched. The CDR3 is 15 residues long. The DNA for the CDR3 is TGTGCCAGTAGGAGGGAAGCGGGAGGTGCAGAGACCCAGTACTTC. Encoded protein: CASRREAGGAETQYF.

The rearrangement links TRBV27 to TRBJ1-2, with 8 bases aligning to TRBD1. V lost 3 bases and J lost 5; bases outside the gene matches: 20. Germline V CDR1 and CDR2: MNHEY, SMNVEV (reference sequence). This CDR3 is built from 19 residues. The CDR3 region is CASSFLTSAPGQVLYGYTF. CDR3 sequence (DNA): TGTGCCAGCAGTTTTTTAACCTCAGCACCGGGACAGGTCCTGTATGGCTACACCTTC.

This clone showed up just once. The genes are TRBV5-1 and TRBJ2-1; D may match TRBD1 or TRBD2 (6 bases each). With 2 bases removed from V and 9 bases from J, the gap between germline ends came to 18 bases. This CDR3 is 15 amino acids long. The V gene's germline CDR1 is SGHRS and CDR2 YFSETQ. The CDR3 DNA reads as TGCGCCAGCAGCTTTGCGACTAGGGGGGTTACTGAGCAGTTCTTC. Amino acid sequence: CASSFATRGVTEQFF.

The CDR3 nucleotides read TGTGCCACCAGCAGAGATCCAATGGACTACGAGCAGTACTTC. Translating it yields CATSRDPMDYEQYF. The chain employs TRBV15 and TRBJ2-7, with D uncertain. The CDR3 runs 14 residues. Germline CDR1 LNHNV, CDR2 YYDKDF (reference sequence). V lost 0 bases and J 3 bases, leaving 9 bases between the germline ends.

The V call is TRBV27, the J call TRBJ1-1; D is undetermined. Germline V gene sequence: CDR1 MNHEY, CDR2 SMNVEV (reference sequence). The CDR3 is 14 residues long. Deletions cut 3 bases from V and 4 bases from J, with 12 bases between. The CDR3, as DNA: TGTGCCAGCAGTTTTTATAGGTCAGGCACTGAAGCTTTCTTT. As protein: CASSFYRSGTEAFF.

The rearrangement links TRBV6-5 to TRBJ2-7, with D possibly being TRBD1 (6 bases). Germline CDR1 reads MNHEY; CDR2 reads SVGAGI. The CDR3 runs to 13 residues. Trimming took 6 bases from V and 6 from J, leaving 15 bases between them. The CDR3 DNA reads as TGTGCCAGCAGCATACAGGGTAGGGGCGAGCAGTACTTC. Its protein product is CASSIQGRGEQYF.

In its sample, this clone was seen a few times. This chain joins TRBV15 and TRBJ1-4; D remains ambiguous. The CDR3 totals 14 residues. V lost 7 bases to trimming and J lost 8 bases, with 17 bases between them. In germline, CDR1 is LNHNV, CDR2 YYDKDF (reference sequence). The CDR3 sequence is CATKGSGRGEKLFF. Written as DNA, the CDR3 is TGTGCCACCAAAGGGTCCGGACGTGGCGAAAAACTGTTTTTT. The full variable domain, with the rest looked up from reference TRBV15 and TRBJ1-4, is DAMVIQNPRYQVTQFGKPVTLSCSQTLNHNVMYWYQQKSSQAPKLLFHYYDKDFNNEADTPDNFQSRRPNTSFCFLDIRSPGLGDTAMYLCATKGSGRGEKLFFGSGTQLSVL.

The chain recombines TRBV29-1 with TRBJ2-1, with TRBD1 identical over 12 bases. V gave up 6 bases and J gave up 3 bases; unmatched junction bases: 6. CDR3 length equals 15 residues. Per the germline V gene, CDR1 is SQVTM and CDR2 is ANQGSEA. CDR3 coding DNA: TGCAGCGTGTCCGGGACAGGGGGCGACTACAATGAGCAGTTCTTC. Its protein product is CSVSGTGGDYNEQFF.

V and J are TRBV6-1 and TRBJ2-5, with D uncertain. The CDR3 is 13 residues long. Germline loops: CDR1 MNHNS, CDR2 SASEGT. V was trimmed by 1 base and J by 2 bases, leaving 5 bases between them. The CDR3 region is CASSEGTQETQYF. The CDR3 region has the DNA TGTGCCAGCAGTGAAGGAACACAAGAGACCCAGTACTTC.